This TCR beta chain was recovered during a study of post-analysis software for immune sequencing data. On the study more broadly: Some patients lacked subtype; others had relapsing-remitting, secondary progressive or progressive-relapsing disease. Findings of the study overall: Under the F measure, samples that were prepared in one batch clustered strongly together. Compared with controls, patients had more of about 5 TRBV segments, including TRBV5-6, TRBV5-1 and TRBV20-1. Diversity measured as normalized Chao1 was significantly lower in multiple sclerosis patients than in controls.

TCR beta libraries were prepared from cDNA with unique molecular identifiers. TCRdb reanalysed the PCR reads using MiXCR and keeps one entry per CDR3 protein. The sample consists of hundreds of thousands of distinct CDR3 sequences, 25% to 30% of them appearing once. This clonotype has only a few counts. The antigen remains undetermined. V shed 7 bases and J shed 0 bases, with 15 bases lying between them. Germline loops: CDR1 MNHNS, CDR2 SASEGT. This CDR3 contains 15 residues. This clonotype originated in a girl aged 5-17 years with multiple sclerosis. Material for sequencing was blood. This rearrangement joins TRBV6-1 to TRBJ1-1; perhaps TRBD1 as D (5 bases). CDR3 sequence reads: CASTEQGGVNTEAFF. CDR3 sequence (DNA): TGTGCCAGCACTGAGCAGGGAGGGGTGAACACTGAAGCTTTCTTT.